Given below is one T cell receptor beta chain in context. Sample treatment: some 19 received Ad26.COV2.S at low or high dose, single or two shots; 5 received placebo; per-sample allocation not given. Sampling was done on day 63 after the first vaccine or placebo injection. Produced via immunoSEQ multiplex PCR; TCRdb's table is partial and in-frame only. The table shows 350,000 to 550,000 clones, with roughly nine tenths occurring only once. The data were taken from a study of Ad26.COV2.S vaccination and SARS-CoV-2 variants. The CDR3 is made up of 16 amino acids. Germline V gene sequence: CDR1 SEHNR, CDR2 FQNEAQ (reference sequence). After removal of 1 base from V and 6 bases from J, the junction contained 8 bases not matched to a gene.

This TCR derives from a person aged 18-60 years who received the Ad26.COV2.S COVID-19 vaccine or a placebo. The chain links TRBV7-9 to TRBJ1-4, with TRBD1 matching 7 bases. The sample in question was peripheral blood, obtained in a trial of Ad26.COV2.S vaccine versus placebo. The CDR3 DNA reads as TGTGCCAGCAGCTTAGTCTTCAGGGGGGCGCATGAAAAACTGTTTTTT. Translated, it gives CASSLVFRGAHEKLFF.